The 24 T cell receptor beta chains presented below share a single source sample, sequenced in a study of early T cells in non-severe SARS-CoV-2 infection. In TCRdb, the 5' RACE reads were re-called with MiXCR into one record per CDR3 protein. Here the sample spans roughly 63,000 distinct CDR3 sequences, 10% to 15% being singletons. The source material was whole blood. The receptors shown here come from an adult who was a healthcare worker with PCR-confirmed SARS-CoV-2 infection or an uninfected control (not recorded which).

This clonotype was observed many times. The rearrangement joins TRBV4-3 to TRBJ1-5; the D gene is possibly TRBD1 (5 bases). Trimming left V 0 bases short and J 12 bases short, with 12 bases between. This CDR3 comprises 13 residues. CDR1 and CDR2 from the germline V gene are LGHNA and YSLEER. CDR3 bases: TGCGCCAGCAGCCAAGATTCGACAGCGGTCCAGCATTTT. Translation: CASSQDSTAVQHF.

This clonotype was observed many times. This CDR3 reads CASSRTSGGPYNEQFF. The CDR3, as DNA: TGTGCCAGCAGCCGGACTAGCGGGGGGCCTTACAATGAGCAGTTCTTC. The J gene is TRBJ2-1, the V gene TRBV7-2; 14 bases line up with TRBD2. The CDR3 has 16 residues. V shed 5 bases, J shed 4 bases, and the junction held 4 bases outside the gene matches. Germline CDR1 and CDR2: SGHTA and FQGNSA. Full variable domain (remainder filled in from reference TRBV7-2 and TRBJ2-1): GAGVSQSPSNKVTEKGKDVELRCDPISGHTALYWYRQSLGQGLEFLIYFQGNSAPDKSGLPSDRFSAERTGGSVSTLTIQRTQQEDSAVYLCASSRTSGGPYNEQFFGPGTRLTVL.

There are many counts of this clonotype. The V call is TRBV29-1, the J call TRBJ1-2, with D possibly TRBD1 on 6 matching bases. V dropped 0 bases and J dropped 4 bases, with 6 bases sitting between them. This CDR3 spans 12 amino acids. Germline V gene sequence: CDR1 SQVTM, CDR2 ANQGSEA. The CDR3 loop is CSVEEDSYGYTF. The CDR3 coding sequence is TGCAGCGTTGAAGAGGACAGCTATGGCTACACCTTC.

The sample holds many counts of this clonotype. This chain uses TRBV7-8 with TRBJ1-1; D not certain. Germline V gene data show CDR1 as SGHVS and CDR2 as FQNEAQ. The length of the CDR3 is 15 residues. The germline V and J ends were trimmed by 6 bases and 1 base, with 15 bases remaining between them. The CDR3 bases are TGTGCCAGCAGACCGCGGTGGAGGGAGAACACTGAAGCTTTCTTT. Translating it yields CASRPRWRENTEAFF.

This clonotype has more than one count but fewer than ten. The gene calls are TRBV3-1 and TRBJ2-7, with 8 bases lining up with TRBD2. J gave up 7 bases and V 2 bases, and 16 bases lay outside the gene matches. The CDR3 has 17 amino acids. The germline gives CDR1 LGHDT, CDR2 YNNKEL (reference sequence). The CDR3 loop reads CASSQRSGGVAGSEQYF. DNA for the CDR3: TGTGCCAGCAGCCAAAGAAGTGGAGGGGTAGCGGGGTCTGAGCAGTACTTC.

This clonotype appeared many times. The chain carries TRBV12-3 or TRBV12-4 and TRBJ2-2; 8 bases are shared with TRBD2. With V trimmed by 2 bases and J by 7 bases, 3 bases remained unmatched. The CDR3 spans 14 residues. CDR3 protein: CASSLRRGDGELFF. As DNA, the CDR3 is TGTGCCAGCAGTTTAAGGCGGGGGGACGGGGAGCTGTTTTTT.

Many counts were recorded for this clonotype. The genes are TRBV10-1 and TRBJ1-1; no definite D call. The CDR3 spans 14 residues. CDR1 is WNHNN, CDR2 SYGVQD, per germline (reference sequence). Trimming shortened V by 0 bases and J by 8 bases, and 13 bases separated the two germline ends. The CDR3 coding sequence is TGCGCCAGCAGTGAGTCGGTCGGGCTACGGGAAGCTTTCTTT. Translation: CASSESVGLREAFF.

This clonotype was seen many times. The chain has TRBV2 and TRBJ2-2; D unclear. V shed 1 base and J shed 6 bases, with 6 bases lying between them. The CDR3 has 13 amino acids. Germline V gene data show CDR1 as SNHLY and CDR2 as FYNNEI. This CDR3 reads CASSEVRAGELFF. CDR3 nucleotides: TGTGCCAGCAGTGAAGTGAGAGCCGGGGAGCTGTTTTTT.

This clonotype occurred a few times. The chain joins TRBV6-5 to TRBJ2-7; the match to TRBD1 covers 7 bases. The CDR3 extends over 13 amino acids. V lost 6 bases to trimming and J lost 3 bases; unmatched junction nucleotides: 5. Germline CDR1 and CDR2: MNHEY and SVGAGI. In DNA form, the CDR3 reads TGTGCCAGCAGCAGGACAGGTAACTACGAGCAGTACTTC. This encodes CASSRTGNYEQYF.

This clonotype was recorded many times. The chain employs TRBV2 and TRBJ2-3; the D gene is possibly TRBD2 (6 bases). The CDR3 sequence is 13 residues long. Trimming removed 5 bases from V and 6 bases from J, with 12 bases in between. Germline lookup yields CDR1 SNHLY and CDR2 FYNNEI. CDR3 bases: TGTGCCAGCAGTTTGGAGGGACGGGATACGCAGTATTTT. Protein product: CASSLEGRDTQYF.

This clonotype showed up many times. V is TRBV6-5 and J is TRBJ2-1, with 10 bases identical to TRBD2. This CDR3 has 16 residues. Trimming took 2 bases from V and 4 from J; bases not matched to a gene: 5. Germline CDR1 MNHEY, CDR2 SVGAGI. CDR3 nucleotide sequence: TGTGCCAGCAGTTACACTAGCGGGGTTGAGTACAATGAGCAGTTCTTC. This translates into CASSYTSGVEYNEQFF.

The rearrangement joins TRBV20-1 to TRBJ2-1; D gene uncertain. CDR3 length equals 12 residues. The germline CDR1 and CDR2 sequences are DFQATT and SNEGSKA (reference sequence). Deletions cut 6 bases from V and 10 bases from J, with 16 bases between. The CDR3 DNA reads TGCAGTGCGATGGGTGGCTTTGGGGAGCAGTTCTTC. Translation: CSAMGGFGEQFF.

The DNA of the CDR3 is TGCAGCGTTGAAGGGAACGGACGCACAGATACGCAGTATTTT. It translates to CSVEGNGRTDTQYF. The chain is built from TRBV29-1 and TRBJ2-3; D call uncertain. The ends were cut back, 1 base at V and 1 base at J, with 9 bases in the middle. Germline CDR1 and CDR2: SQVTM and ANQGSEA. The CDR3 is 14 amino acids.

This clonotype was seen at least ten times. The chain links TRBV2 to TRBJ1-5; D may be TRBD1 (5 bases). This CDR3 is 16 amino acids long. Germline V CDR1 and CDR2: SNHLY, FYNNEI. With 3 bases removed from V and 0 bases from J, the gap between germline ends came to 12 bases. The DNA for the CDR3 is TGTGCCAGCAGTGATTCGACAGTCCCTAGCAATCAGCCCCAGCATTTT. Protein: CASSDSTVPSNQPQHF. The full variable domain, with the rest looked up from reference TRBV2 and TRBJ1-5, is EPEVTQTPSHQVTQMGQEVILRCVPISNHLYFYWYRQILGQKVEFLVSFYNNEISEKSEIFDDQFSVERPDGSNFTLKIRSTKLEDSAMYFCASSDSTVPSNQPQHFGDGTRLSIL.

This clonotype has only one observation. This may stem from a read error, because a much larger clone lies one nucleotide away. This CDR3 is missing its conserved last phenylalanine or tryptophan, likely due to a read error. In DNA form, the CDR3 reads TGTGCCAGCAGTGAACGGGCGGGGGGACCGTACGAGCAGTACTTG. Its translation: CASSERAGGPYEQYL. V is TRBV6-1 and J is TRBJ2-7; 8 bases are a match to TRBD2. The CDR3 has 15 residues. Trimming at V came to 2 bases and at J to 4 bases, leaving 7 bases not matched to a gene. Germline loops: CDR1 MNHNS, CDR2 SASEGT.

This clonotype was seen ten or more times. The gene calls are TRBV6-5 and TRBJ1-2; 8 nucleotides line up with TRBD1. J gave up 1 base and V 2 bases, and 12 bases lay outside the gene matches. CDR3 length equals 18 residues. CDR1 is MNHEY and CDR2 is SVGAGI in the germline V gene. The CDR3 sequence: CASSYAGRGPGGNYGYTF. As DNA, the CDR3 is TGTGCCAGCAGTTACGCGGGCAGGGGGCCTGGGGGTAACTATGGCTACACCTTC.

In this sample, this clonotype turned up many times. The chain is built from TRBV18 and TRBJ2-1; 9 bases fit TRBD2. The V gene end was trimmed by 2 bases and the J gene end by 4 bases; junction bases not matched to a gene: 0. Germline V gene lookup returns CDR1 KGHSH and CDR2 LQKENI. This CDR3 contains 14 residues. For the CDR3, the DNA is TGTGCCAGCTCACCAAGCGGGGGGTACAATGAGCAGTTCTTC. Translated: CASSPSGGYNEQFF.

The chain uses TRBV6-4 and TRBJ2-1; TRBD1 matches 7 bases. V shed 4 bases, J shed 9 bases, and the junction held 0 bases outside the gene matches. The germline V gene has CDR1 MRHNA and CDR2 SNTAGT. This CDR3 has 11 amino acids. Here the CDR3 DNA reads TGTGCCAGCAGTGCAGGGGGTGAGCAGTTCTTC. It codes for CASSAGGEQFF.

This chain joins TRBV4-3 and TRBJ2-3; tentatively, D is TRBD2 (6 bases). The V and J ends lost 3 bases and 2 bases respectively, with 12 bases between them. CDR1 and CDR2 from the germline V gene are LGHNA and YSLEER. There are 15 residues in the CDR3. CDR3 sequence (DNA): TGCGCCAGCAGCCAGGACGGACTACACACAGATACGCAGTATTTT. Its protein is CASSQDGLHTDTQYF.

There are many counts of this clonotype. This chain links TRBV4-3 with TRBJ2-3; D is tentatively TRBD1 or TRBD2 (6 bases each). Germline CDR1 is LGHNA and CDR2 is YSLEER. The CDR3 is 14 residues long. The V and J ends lost 7 bases and 0 bases respectively, with 11 bases between them. The CDR3 here is CASKEGHSTDTQYF. CDR3 coding DNA: TGCGCCAGCAAGGAGGGACATAGCACAGATACGCAGTATTTT.

This clonotype was observed many times. The chain joins TRBV7-6 to TRBJ2-7, with 10 positions matching TRBD2. V was pared by 5 bases and J by 0 bases, with 13 bases of the junction left unmatched. The CDR3 has 18 amino acids. Per germline, CDR1 SGHVS and CDR2 FNYEAQ. The CDR3 DNA reads TGTGCCAGCAGCCCCGCCGCTGGGACTAGCGTCATCTCCTACGAGCAGTACTTC. Translated, it gives CASSPAAGTSVISYEQYF. Complete variable domain (other parts from reference TRBV7-6 and TRBJ2-7): GAGVSQSPRYKVTKRGQDVALRCDPISGHVSLYWYRQALGQGPEFLTYFNYEAQQDKSGLPNDRFSAERPEGSISTLTIQRTEQRDSAMYRCASSPAAGTSVISYEQYFGPGTRLTVT.

This clonotype was counted ten times or more. The chain recombines TRBV6-2 or TRBV6-3 with TRBJ1-1; D not certain. Trimming stripped 4 bases from V and 1 base from J, with 10 bases between. CDR3 length: 14 amino acids. Per the germline V gene, CDR1 is MNHEY and CDR2 is SVGEGT. In nucleotides, the CDR3 is TGTGCCAGCAGTTCGGGGAGCACGAACACTGAAGCTTTCTTT. Protein: CASSSGSTNTEAFF.

V gene TRBV29-1 combines with J gene TRBJ1-1; TRBD1 might be the D (5 bases). V dropped 6 bases and J dropped 0 bases, with 11 bases sitting between them. Germline V gene data show CDR1 as SQVTM and CDR2 as ANQGSEA. The CDR3 sequence is 13 residues long. DNA of the CDR3: TGCAGCGTCCAGGGCCCCATGAACACTGAAGCTTTCTTT. This sequence encodes CSVQGPMNTEAFF.

This clonotype showed up just a few times. The chain recombines TRBV4-2 with TRBJ2-1; unclear D gene. This CDR3 is 12 amino acids long. CDR1 and CDR2 from the germline V gene are LGHNA and YNFKEQ. The V and J ends lost 3 bases and 5 bases respectively, with 5 bases between them. CDR3 in amino acids: CASSHVHNEQFF. The CDR3 region has the DNA TGTGCCAGCAGCCATGTCCACAATGAGCAGTTCTTC.